A selection of T cell receptor beta chains follows, all from one sample in a study of STAT5B mutations in CD4+ large granular lymphocyte leukemia. The method was immunoSEQ multiplex PCR; TCRdb's version includes in-frame clones alone and lacks a portion of them. The sample carries 35,000 to 40,000 clones, around 75% recorded once. Sequenced material: CD4+ T cells from blood buffy coats. The source of these receptors is a human donor in good health. Both conserved end residues are part of each CDR3. The order of the fields is D gene, J gene, V gene, clone size, CDR3 protein, CDR3 DNA. The D gene is left open where the match is weak. Clone size is shown for a subset of rows, as once, few, many or a class of expanded clone.

TRBD1 TRBJ1-2 TRBV27 NA CASSLAGGGGYTF TGTGCCAGCAGTTTAGCAGGGGGAGGTGGCTACACCTTC
NA TRBJ2-7 TRBV19 NA CASSTPGETYEQYF TGTGCCAGTAGTACCCCCGGGGAAACCTACGAGCAGTACTTC
NA TRBJ1-4 TRBV6-5 NA CASSYDIATNEKLFF TGTGCCAGCAGTTACGACATCGCAACTAATGAAAAACTGTTTTTT
NA TRBJ1-2 TRBV5-6 NA CASSLSGYGYTF TGTGCCAGCAGCTTGAGCGGGTATGGCTACACCTTC
NA TRBJ1-4 TRBV19 NA CASSGGRINEKLFF TGTGCCAGTAGCGGAGGACGGATTAATGAAAAACTGTTTTTT
TRBD1 TRBJ1-1 TRBV10-3 NA CAISDPGQGFTDTEAFF TGTGCCATCAGTGATCCGGGACAGGGTTTTACGGACACTGAAGCTTTCTTT
NA TRBJ2-7 TRBV30 few CAWSPLGGNRPGEQYF TGTGCCTGGAGTCCCCTGGGCGGGAATCGACCCGGCGAGCAGTACTTC
TRBD1 TRBJ2-5 TRBV7-3 once CASSLTGPQETQYF TGTGCCAGCAGCTTGACAGGGCCCCAAGAGACCCAGTACTTC
TRBD2 TRBJ2-7 TRBV11-2 NA CASSLVALAGVGEQYF TGTGCCAGCAGCTTAGTTGCTCTAGCGGGGGTAGGTGAGCAGTACTTC
TRBD1 TRBJ2-7 TRBV19 NA CASSRTGQESYEQYF TGTGCCAGTAGTAGGACAGGGCAGGAGTCCTACGAGCAGTACTTC
NA TRBJ2-2 TRBV11-3 NA CASSLVHSGGELFF TGTGCCAGCAGCTTAGTTCATAGCGGCGGGGAGCTGTTTTTT
NA TRBJ1-3 TRBV7-2 NA CASSLRGANGNTIYF TGTGCCAGCAGCTTACGGGGGGCCAATGGAAACACCATATATTTT
NA TRBJ2-5 TRBV5-1 NA CASTAGPGQEGETQYF TGCGCCAGCACCGCCGGCCCCGGACAGGAGGGGGAGACCCAGTACTTC
TRBD2 TRBJ2-3 TRBV5-1 NA CASSLALTSGVYTQYF TGCGCCAGCAGCTTGGCCTTGACTAGCGGGGTATATACGCAGTATTTT
NA TRBJ2-7 TRBV18 once CASSPPGRREGQYF TGTGCCAGCTCACCACCTGGGCGGCGAGAAGGGCAGTACTTC
TRBD1 TRBJ1-4 TRBV9 NA CASSAGGQSRGGEKLFF TGTGCCAGCAGCGCAGGGGGACAGTCCCGTGGGGGTGAAAAACTGTTTTTT
TRBD1 TRBJ1-1 TRBV2 few CASSGQGTEAFF TGTGCCAGCAGTGGACAGGGCACTGAAGCTTTCTTT
NA TRBJ2-1 TRBV7-9 NA CASSLRTGRTDEQFF TGTGCCAGCAGCTTACGCACAGGGAGAACGGATGAGCAGTTCTTC
NA TRBJ2-7 TRBV18 few CASSSNGQQTYEQYF TGTGCCAGCTCGTCAAATGGACAGCAGACCTACGAGCAGTACTTC
TRBD1 TRBJ2-7 TRBV10-3 NA CAIRAGTGLSRAGEQYF TGTGCCATCAGAGCCGGGACAGGGTTATCACGAGCGGGCGAGCAGTACTTC
TRBD1 TRBJ1-5 TRBV18 NA CASSPPLTGGLNQPQHF TGTGCCAGCTCACCACCTTTGACAGGGGGCCTCAATCAGCCCCAGCATTTT
TRBD1 TRBJ1-4 TRBV19 NA CASSDRVNEKLFF TGTGCCAGTAGCGACAGGGTTAATGAAAAACTGTTTTTT
NA TRBJ2-4 TRBV7-8 NA CASSPFLGGGRYNIQYF TGTGCCAGCAGCCCTTTTCTGGGGGGGGGCCGTTATAACATTCAGTACTTC
TRBD2 TRBJ2-1 TRBV6-6 NA CASRPGLAGGSNEQFF TGTGCCAGCAGACCCGGACTAGCGGGGGGTTCAAATGAGCAGTTCTTC
TRBD1 TRBJ1-2 TRBV19 NA CASSIGGTVYGYTF TGTGCCAGTAGTATAGGAGGGACAGTCTATGGCTACACCTTC
NA TRBJ2-7 TRBV6-6 NA CASSHLDRSDEQYF TGTGCCAGCAGCCACCTGGACCGGTCCGACGAGCAGTACTTC
TRBD1 TRBJ1-5 TRBV4-3 NA CASSHHLGTGTGRFYSNQPQHF TGCGCCAGCAGCCACCATTTGGGCACCGGGACAGGGAGATTCTATAGCAATCAGCCCCAGCATTTT
NA TRBJ1-5 TRBV29-1 few CSVETGGSNQPQHF TGCAGCGTAGAAACAGGAGGAAGCAATCAGCCCCAGCATTTT
NA TRBJ2-1 TRBV7-9 NA CASSFRGEQFF TGTGCCAGCAGCTTCCGGGGTGAGCAGTTCTTC
NA TRBJ1-2 TRBV28 NA CASTPRGGGYTF TGTGCCAGCACCCCCCGTGGCGGTGGCTACACCTTC
TRBD1 TRBJ1-2 TRBV7-2 NA CASSRGQDYGYTF TGTGCCAGCAGCCGCGGACAGGACTATGGCTACACCTTC